Below are 18 T cell receptor beta chains sequenced from a single sample in a study of early T cells in non-severe SARS-CoV-2 infection. One entry per CDR3 protein, called by TCRdb with MiXCR from the 5' RACE reads. The sample lists around 25,000 distinct CDR3 sequences, approximately 4.8% occurring once. The sample was whole blood. The source is an adult who was a healthcare worker with PCR-confirmed SARS-CoV-2 infection or an uninfected control (not recorded which).

The genes are TRBV4-3 and TRBJ1-2, with D possibly being TRBD1 (5 bases). The CDR3 consists of 14 residues. Trimming took 7 bases from V and 4 from J, leaving 16 bases between them. Germline V gene data show CDR1 as LGHNA and CDR2 as YSLEER. The CDR3 DNA is TGCGCCAGCAACCAGCTCCAGGGCCCCTATGGCTACACCTTC. Amino acid sequence: CASNQLQGPYGYTF.

The genes are TRBV2 and TRBJ2-5; D gene uncertain. The V and J ends lost 5 bases and 2 bases respectively, with 9 bases between them. Germline V gene sequence: CDR1 SNHLY, CDR2 FYNNEI. This CDR3 region has 13 residues. The CDR3 protein is CASSIGSQETQYF. CDR3 DNA: TGTGCCAGCAGTATAGGTAGTCAAGAGACCCAGTACTTC. Supplemented by reference TRBV2 and TRBJ2-5, the full variable domain reads EPEVTQTPSHQVTQMGQEVILRCVPISNHLYFYWYRQILGQKVEFLVSFYNNEISEKSEIFDDQFSVERPDGSNFTLKIRSTKLEDSAMYFCASSIGSQETQYFGPGTRLLVL.

This clonotype was seen only a few times. V and J are TRBV12-3 or TRBV12-4 and TRBJ2-3; 8 bases are shared with TRBD2. The CDR3 is made up of 14 amino acids. With 3 bases clipped from V and 4 bases from J, the junction kept 3 bases outside the gene matches. CDR3 amino acids: CASSFGGRSDTQYF. CDR3 bases: TGTGCCAGCAGTTTTGGCGGGAGGTCAGATACGCAGTATTTT.

This clonotype has only a few counts. This chain uses TRBV11-1 with TRBJ2-1; 8 bases map to TRBD1. Germline V lookup: CDR1 SGHAT, CDR2 FQDESV (reference sequence). With 4 bases clipped from V and 11 bases from J, the junction kept 4 bases outside the gene matches. The CDR3 has 12 residues. This chain's CDR3 is CASSWGTGQQFF. For the CDR3, the DNA is TGTGCCAGCAGCTGGGGGACAGGTCAGCAGTTCTTC.

A few counts support this clonotype. The chain couples TRBV7-8 to TRBJ2-1; 11 bases align to TRBD2. Trimming at V came to 5 bases and at J to 8 bases, leaving 11 bases not matched to a gene. This CDR3 has 16 residues. The germline CDR1 and CDR2 sequences are SGHVS and FQNEAQ. The CDR3 bases are TGTGCCAGCAGCCTTCCGACTAGCGGGATTGTCGATGAGCAGTTCTTC. It translates to CASSLPTSGIVDEQFF.

This clonotype appeared many times. The rearrangement joins TRBV12-3 or TRBV12-4 to TRBJ1-2, with D hard to call. The CDR3 loop spans 14 amino acids. V dropped 3 bases and J dropped 5 bases, with 13 bases sitting between them. The CDR3 loop is CASSLGTLIYGYTF. CDR3 bases: TGTGCCAGCAGTTTGGGCACCTTAATTTATGGCTACACCTTC.

This clonotype was counted at least ten times. The chain combines TRBV29-1 with TRBJ1-1, with 9 bases fitting TRBD1. V trimming: 7 bases; J trimming: 1 base; junction bases outside the gene matches: 7. This CDR3 spans 14 amino acids. The germline gives CDR1 SQVTM, CDR2 ANQGSEA. CDR3 bases: TGCAGCGGTGACAGGGGGAAGGGGAACACTGAAGCTTTCTTT. Amino acids: CSGDRGKGNTEAFF.

This clonotype was recorded a few times. The gene calls are TRBV20-1 and TRBJ2-4, with D maybe TRBD2 (6 bases). Germline V gene lookup returns CDR1 DFQATT and CDR2 SNEGSKA (reference sequence). The CDR3 spans 16 residues. V was pared by 0 bases and J by 2 bases, with 14 bases between. CDR3 sequence (DNA): TGCAGTGCTAGAGATTGGAGGGAGACTTCCAAAAACATTCAGTACTTC. Translating gives CSARDWRETSKNIQYF.

The table lists this clonotype with many counts. The J gene is TRBJ1-1, the V gene TRBV5-1, with 8 bases lining up with TRBD1. The CDR3 totals 14 residues. Germline CDR1 reads SGHRS; CDR2 reads YFSETQ. Unmatched junction bases numbered 3, after V lost 4 bases and J lost 1 base. The CDR3 DNA sequence: TGCGCCAGCAGCCGGGGACAGGCGAACACTGAAGCTTTCTTT. Translated: CASSRGQANTEAFF.

CDR3 sequence (DNA): TGTGCCAGCAGTGAGAGCGGAGGGGCAGATACGCAGTATTTT. Translating it yields CASSESGGADTQYF. J is TRBJ2-3 and V is TRBV6-4, with a weak D call TRBD2 (6 bases). Between the trimmed V and J ends, which lost 3 bases and 4 bases, there was a span of 11 bases. CDR3 length: 14 amino acids. The germline CDR1 and CDR2 sequences are MRHNA and SNTAGT.

In its sample, this clonotype was seen many times. The rearrangement links TRBV20-1 to TRBJ1-1; maybe TRBD1 (5 bases). The V gene lost 6 bases and the J gene lost 4 bases, with 18 bases spanning the gap. Germline assignment: CDR1 DFQATT and CDR2 SNEGSKA (reference sequence). This CDR3 region has 14 residues. The CDR3 DNA follows: TGCAGTGCCATGGGAGGGACGAAGGGCACTGAAGCTTTCTTT. This translates into CSAMGGTKGTEAFF.

This clonotype was recorded at least ten times. The chain employs TRBV6-2 or TRBV6-3 and TRBJ1-4; D unresolved. V was pared by 0 bases and J by 2 bases, with 13 bases between. CDR3 size: 17 residues. The germline V gene encodes CDR1 MNHEY and CDR2 SVGEGT. The chain's CDR3 is CASSYSVPEATNEKLFF. The CDR3 DNA sequence: TGTGCCAGCAGTTACTCCGTCCCGGAGGCGACTAATGAAAAACTGTTTTTT.

The chain is built from TRBV27 and TRBJ1-2; D is perhaps TRBD1 (5 bases). This CDR3 comprises 14 residues. Per the germline V gene, CDR1 is MNHEY and CDR2 is SMNVEV (reference sequence). Trimming took off 5 bases at V and 6 bases at J, with 16 bases between the two ends. CDR3 DNA: TGTGCCAGCAGTCTACTCGGGACGCTGGATGGCTACACCTTC. Translating gives CASSLLGTLDGYTF.

This clonotype was seen ten or more times. V and J are TRBV6-6 and TRBJ2-1, with unresolved D. Germline V lookup: CDR1 MNHNY, CDR2 SVGAGI (reference sequence). This CDR3 comprises 12 residues. The germline V and J ends were trimmed by 2 bases and 3 bases, with 2 bases remaining between them. CDR3: CASSYGYNEQFF. The CDR3, as DNA: TGTGCCAGCAGTTACGGCTACAATGAGCAGTTCTTC.

This clonotype was observed a few times. A junction boundary mismatches the germline segment, possibly from a read error. This chain links TRBV27 with TRBJ2-1, with a weak D call TRBD2 (5 bases). Germline-derived CDR1 and CDR2 are MNHEY and SMNVEV (reference sequence). The CDR3 has 14 residues. The CDR3 DNA reads as TGTGCCAGCAGTTTCGGAGGAATACACAACGAGCAGTTCTTC. Its translation: CASSFGGIHNEQFF.

This clonotype was seen a few times. This rearrangement joins TRBV7-8 to TRBJ2-2; 10 nucleotides line up with TRBD2. Trimming at V came to 1 base and at J to 7 bases, leaving 3 bases not matched to a gene. Germline V gene data show CDR1 as SGHVS and CDR2 as FQNEAQ. The CDR3 is made up of 15 amino acids. In DNA form, the CDR3 reads TGTGCCAGCAGCTTAGGGCTAGCGGGAGTCGGGGAGCTGTTTTTT. It encodes CASSLGLAGVGELFF.

This clonotype showed up many times. At one of its ends the junction is not consistent with the germline gene, which may arise from a read error. The V gene is TRBV12-3 or TRBV12-4, the J gene TRBJ2-7; TRBD2 matches 8 bases. The CDR3 has 14 residues. CDR3 in DNA: TGTGCCAGCAGTCTAGCGGGTAGCTCCTACGAGCAGTACTTC. The encoded protein is CASSLAGSSYEQYF.

This clonotype occurred many times. CDR3 sequence: CASSLITNQPQHF. DNA for the CDR3: TGTGCCAGCAGTTTGATCACCAATCAGCCCCAGCATTTT. The gene calls are TRBV12-3 or TRBV12-4 and TRBJ1-5; D not resolved. The ends were cut back, 3 bases at V and 3 bases at J, with 6 bases in the middle. This CDR3 is built from 13 residues.